This record looks at one T cell receptor (beta chain) sequence and its context. TCRdb redid the calling of the RT-PCR reads with MiXCR, one entry per CDR3 protein. The sample consists of some 580 distinct CDR3 sequences, about 74% of them appearing once. The sample belongs to a study of yellow fever vaccine responses in identical twins. The CDR3 has 15 amino acids. Germline lookup yields CDR1 PRHDT and CDR2 FYEKMQ (reference sequence). Trimming removed 3 bases from V and 1 base from J; junction bases left unmatched: 3. This clonotype originated in a female donor who received the yellow fever vaccine. The starting material was T cells from blood (PBMCs), unsorted or a sorted subset (not recorded which), obtained before or after yellow fever vaccination (not recorded which). The chain carries TRBV13 and TRBJ2-1; 7 bases match TRBD1. The CDR3 bases are TGTGCCAGCAGCTTGACAGGGCTATCCTACAATGAGCAGTTCTTC. Amino acids: CASSLTGLSYNEQFF. The variable domain in full, completed from reference TRBV13 and TRBJ2-1, reads AAGVIQSPRHLIKEKRETATLKCYPIPRHDTVYWYQQGPGQDPQFLISFYEKMQSDKGSIPDRFSAQQFSDYHSELNMSSLELGDSALYFCASSLTGLSYNEQFFGPGTRLTVL.